In its sample, the clone carrying this T cell receptor beta chain was seen a few times. Antigen unknown. The team produced cDNA through 5'RACE using 10-nucleotide random UMIs. TCRdb independently ran MiXCR on the 5' RACE reads; one entry per CDR3 protein. The table records about 55,000 distinct CDR3 sequences, 3.6% of them present only once. This sample was taken from a study of neurological immune-mediated disorders. General study points: Phylogenetic grouping assigned the repertoires of 18 of 34 multiple sclerosis patients to one related-CDR3 cluster, which constitutes a possible signature. Private repertoires in all groups were suggested by the finding that expanded clones across subjects shared no CDR3 amino acid sequences.

V shed 1 base and J 4 bases; nucleotides not matched to a gene: 4. The germline gives CDR1 SGHTA, CDR2 FQGTGA. The CDR3 runs 15 residues. This clonotype was obtained from a man under 40 with multiple sclerosis. The chain recombines TRBV7-3 with TRBJ2-3; TRBD2 aligns across 8 bases. The sequencing input was PBMCs. CDR3 sequence: CASSLSGGLPDTQYF. CDR3 nucleotides: TGTGCCAGCAGCTTAAGCGGGGGGTTGCCAGATACGCAGTATTTT.